This TCR beta chain appears in the sequencing data of a study of T cell responses to AZD1222 COVID-19 vaccine. About the study: The study pooled second doses at about 4 or about 12 weeks. General study results and limits: Within unmutated variant regions lay the reported targets of nearly half of spike-specific TCRs. Baseline serostatus was positive in only a handful of AZD1222 recipients. An increase in Spike-specific TCR breadth and depth was observed after two AZD1222 doses.

A remark on this clone: Its matching antigen is unknown.

V lost 3 bases and J lost 9; bases outside the gene matches: 11. Germline V gene sequence: CDR1 SNHLY, CDR2 FYNNEI. The CDR3 covers 14 residues. Method: immunoSEQ multiplex PCR; TCRdb's copy keeps in-frame clones and lacks some. Seen here are approximately 150,000 clones, over 75% observed once, and the top ten hold over 1.1%. The TCR sequence derives from an adult in good health. This chain connects TRBV2 to TRBJ2-7, with 7 positions matching TRBD2. The sample in question was peripheral blood, obtained on day 0 of AZD1222 vaccination. The CDR3 DNA reads TGTGCCAGCAGTGACATCGGGAGGTTCAGAGGGCAGTACTTC. Translated: CASSDIGRFRGQYF.